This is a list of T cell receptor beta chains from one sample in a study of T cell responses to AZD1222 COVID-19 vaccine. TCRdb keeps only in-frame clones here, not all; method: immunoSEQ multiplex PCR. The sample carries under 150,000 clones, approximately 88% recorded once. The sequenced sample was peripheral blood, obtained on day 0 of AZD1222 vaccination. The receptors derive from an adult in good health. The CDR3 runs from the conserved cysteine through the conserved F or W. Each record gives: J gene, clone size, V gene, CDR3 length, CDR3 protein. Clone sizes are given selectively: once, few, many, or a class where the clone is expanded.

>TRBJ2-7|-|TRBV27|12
CASSYAGNEQYF
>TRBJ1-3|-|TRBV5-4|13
CASSLVGGNTIYF
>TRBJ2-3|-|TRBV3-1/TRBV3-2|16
CASSYPGRGNADTQYF
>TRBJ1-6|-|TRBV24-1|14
CATSDGSYNSPLHF
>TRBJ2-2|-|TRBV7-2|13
CASRQGLTGELFF
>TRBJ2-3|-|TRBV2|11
CASRVTDTQYF
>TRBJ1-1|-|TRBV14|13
CASSHGLNTEAFF
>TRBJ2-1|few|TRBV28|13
CASNLAYYNEQFF
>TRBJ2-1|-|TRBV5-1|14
CASSLTPSGGIQFF
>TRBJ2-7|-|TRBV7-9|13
CASSLAGSYEQYF
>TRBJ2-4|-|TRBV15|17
CATSTSTSGIAKNIQYF
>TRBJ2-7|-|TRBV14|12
CASSWSSYEQYF
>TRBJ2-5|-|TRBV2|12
CASVGKQETQYF
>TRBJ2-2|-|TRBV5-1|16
CASTPSGGTNTGELFF
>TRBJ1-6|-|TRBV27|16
CASSDSRGRGNSPLHF
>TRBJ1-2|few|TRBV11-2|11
CAIQDDYGYTF
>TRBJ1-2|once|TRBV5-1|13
CASSLGGGYGYTF
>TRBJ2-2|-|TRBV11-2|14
CASSLDPGTGELFF
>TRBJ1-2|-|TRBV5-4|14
CASSLDRAVYGYTF
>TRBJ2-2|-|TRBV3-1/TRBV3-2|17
CASSQVIAGVNTGELFF
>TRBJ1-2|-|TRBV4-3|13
CASSQDQSAGYTF
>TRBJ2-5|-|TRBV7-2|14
CASSLAGVKETQYF
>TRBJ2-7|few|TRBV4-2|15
CASSRGTASPYEQYF
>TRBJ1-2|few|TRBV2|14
CASSRRDTNYGYTF
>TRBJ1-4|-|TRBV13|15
CASSSTLGGNEKLFF
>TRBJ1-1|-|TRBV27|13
CASRRTTNTEAFF
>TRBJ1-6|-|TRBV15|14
CATSLGAYNSPLHF
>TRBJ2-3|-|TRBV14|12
CASSYPLGTQYF
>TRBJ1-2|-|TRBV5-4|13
CASSLPMGDGYTF
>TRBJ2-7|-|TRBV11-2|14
CASSLMDRVSEQYF
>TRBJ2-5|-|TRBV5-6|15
CASRGRGMYQETQYF
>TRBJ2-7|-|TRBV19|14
CASSISDGIYEQYF
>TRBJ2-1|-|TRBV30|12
CAWRSGYNEQFF
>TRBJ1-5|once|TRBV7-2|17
CASTNTPRGQGGQPQHF
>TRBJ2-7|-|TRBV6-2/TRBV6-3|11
CASSAESAQYF
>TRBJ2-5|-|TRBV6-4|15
CASSESSGGAETQYF
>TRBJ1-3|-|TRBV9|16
CASSRSPGDSGNTIYF
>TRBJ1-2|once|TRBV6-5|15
CASSYDRSRIYGYTF
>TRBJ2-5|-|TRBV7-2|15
CASSLSAGARETQYF
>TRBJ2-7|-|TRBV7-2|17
CASSSGTSGGSSYEQYF
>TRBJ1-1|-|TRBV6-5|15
CASSSRTGSRTEAFF
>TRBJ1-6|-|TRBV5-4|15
CASSLVALGNSPLHF